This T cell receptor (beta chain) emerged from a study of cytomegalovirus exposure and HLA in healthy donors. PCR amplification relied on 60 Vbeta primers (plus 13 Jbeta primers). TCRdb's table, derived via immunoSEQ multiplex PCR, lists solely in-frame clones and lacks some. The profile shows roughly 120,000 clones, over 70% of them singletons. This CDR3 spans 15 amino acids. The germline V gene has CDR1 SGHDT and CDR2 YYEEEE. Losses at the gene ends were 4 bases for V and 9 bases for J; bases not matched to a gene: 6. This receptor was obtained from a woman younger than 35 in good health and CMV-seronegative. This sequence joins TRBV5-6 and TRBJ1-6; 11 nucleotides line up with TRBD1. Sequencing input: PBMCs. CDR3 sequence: CASSPWTGGFSPLHF. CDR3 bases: TGTGCCAGCAGCCCTTGGACAGGGGGCTTTTCACCCCTCCACTTT.